These 13 T cell receptor beta chains were sequenced from one sample in a study of shared clonotypes between healthy human individuals. Clones were sequenced by immunoSEQ multiplex PCR, and TCRdb holds only the in-frame ones, with some missing. The data show some 790,000 clones, over 60% seen once. Sample: memory CD4+ T cells sorted from blood. As to subset: CD45RA-negative fraction. Source of these receptors: a woman in her twenties or thirties in good health.

The chain has TRBV6-4 and TRBJ2-5, with D perhaps matching TRBD2 (6 bases). Germline V CDR1 and CDR2: MRHNA, SNTAGT. CDR3 length: 16 amino acids. V was clipped by 4 bases and J by 3 bases, with 18 bases between them. The CDR3 nucleotides are TGTGCCAGCAGTGTTACGCGGGATGACACGGAAGAGACCCAGTACTTC. Protein product: CASSVTRDDTEETQYF.

The chain carries TRBV28 and TRBJ2-5; D is perhaps TRBD1 (6 bases). V lost 6 bases and J lost 5, with 28 bases in between. The CDR3 runs 18 residues. Germline V gene data show CDR1 as MDHEN and CDR2 as SYDVKM. CDR3 protein: CASRTRPTFTGKVETQYF. The CDR3 nucleotides are TGTGCCAGCAGGACGCGCCCCACCTTTACAGGGAAGGTCGAGACCCAGTACTTC.

This clone was picked up one time. V is TRBV27 and J is TRBJ2-7, with 11 bases lining up with TRBD1. This CDR3 has 14 residues. Per germline, CDR1 MNHEY and CDR2 SMNVEV (reference sequence). Trimming took 5 bases from V and 9 from J; bases not matched to a gene: 9. The CDR3, as DNA: TGTGCCAGCAGTATGGACAGGGGGCTTCGCGGGCAGTACTTC. Translated: CASSMDRGLRGQYF.

The chain couples TRBV9 to TRBJ2-2, with D perhaps TRBD2 (5 bases). Germline V gene sequence: CDR1 SGDLS, CDR2 YYNGEE. The CDR3 is 16 residues long. The V end lost 4 bases, the J end lost 8 bases, and 21 bases lay between the germline ends. CDR3 nucleotide sequence: TGTGCCAGCAGCCCCCGGACGGGAACTGGTACAGGGGAGCTGTTTTTT. This encodes CASSPRTGTGTGELFF.

The chain has TRBV6-5 and TRBJ2-7; 11 bases map to TRBD1. CDR3 length: 15 amino acids. Germline trimming cut 5 bases from V and 6 bases from J; bases unmatched to any gene: 9. Per the germline V gene, CDR1 is MNHEY and CDR2 is SVGAGI. CDR3 amino acids: CASSITGTGGSEQYF. The CDR3 DNA sequence: TGTGCCAGCAGTATCACCGGGACAGGGGGTTCCGAGCAGTACTTC.

This clone showed up just a few times. The rearrangement uses TRBV11-2 and TRBJ2-7; 8 nucleotides match TRBD1. The V gene end was trimmed by 8 bases and the J gene end by 6 bases; junction bases not matched to a gene: 6. This CDR3 has 12 amino acids. Germline-derived CDR1 and CDR2 are SGHAT and FQNNGV. This CDR3 reads CASRTGPSEQYF. The CDR3 DNA follows: TGTGCCAGCCGGACAGGGCCTAGCGAGCAGTACTTC.

A single count supports this clone. This chain connects TRBV2 to TRBJ1-1, with 7 positions matching TRBD1. CDR3 length: 13 residues. Trimming removed 9 bases from V and 2 bases from J; junction bases left unmatched: 6. Germline values: CDR1 SNHLY, CDR2 FYNNEI. The CDR3 region is CARSGDSNTEAFF. CDR3 DNA: TGTGCCAGATCAGGGGACAGTAACACTGAAGCTTTCTTT.

The gene calls are TRBV10-3 and TRBJ2-7; 9 nucleotides align to TRBD1. This CDR3 contains 12 residues. The germline gives CDR1 ENHRY, CDR2 SYGVKD. The V segment lost 9 bases and the J segment 7 bases; nucleotides outside the gene matches: 7. The CDR3 is CAIRDRAGEQYF. Here the CDR3 DNA reads TGTGCCATTCGGGACAGGGCTGGAGAGCAGTACTTC.

V is TRBV10-1 and J is TRBJ2-1; 16 bases fit TRBD2. The germline V gene has CDR1 WNHNN and CDR2 SYGVQD (reference sequence). The length of the CDR3 is 14 residues. V lost 5 bases to trimming and J lost 12 bases; unmatched junction nucleotides: 4. In nucleotides, the CDR3 is TGCGCCAGCAGTCCGGGACTAGCGGGAGGGGGGCAGTTCTTC. Its translation is CASSPGLAGGGQFF.

This clone was detected a few times. This sequence joins TRBV13 and TRBJ2-1; 7 bases map to TRBD1. CDR1 is PRHDT, CDR2 FYEKMQ, per germline (reference sequence). The CDR3 is 16 residues long. The ends lost 4 bases at V and 2 bases at J; junction bases unmatched: 8. CDR3 region: CASSSRGQSPYNEQFF. DNA of the CDR3: TGTGCCAGCAGCTCCCGGGGACAGTCTCCCTACAATGAGCAGTTCTTC.

The chain has TRBV28 and TRBJ1-3; 9 bases line up with TRBD1. The CDR3 totals 16 residues. Germline trimming cut 6 bases from V and 7 bases from J; bases unmatched to any gene: 13. Germline-derived CDR1 and CDR2 are MDHEN and SYDVKM. DNA for the CDR3: TGTGCCAGCAGCTCTGAAGGGACAGGGCTTCGGAACACCATATATTTT. Amino acid sequence: CASSSEGTGLRNTIYF.

The rearrangement uses TRBV27 and TRBJ2-1, with 12 bases that match TRBD2. Trimming at V came to 5 bases and at J to 9 bases, leaving 5 bases not matched to a gene. The germline CDR1 and CDR2 sequences are MNHEY and SMNVEV (reference sequence). CDR3 length equals 14 residues. Here the CDR3 reads CASSPSGRAPEQFF. CDR3 sequence (DNA): TGTGCCAGCAGTCCTAGCGGGAGGGCCCCTGAGCAGTTCTTC.

The chain has TRBV5-1 and TRBJ2-7, with D possibly TRBD2 on 5 matching bases. Between the trimmed V and J ends, which lost 0 bases and 2 bases, there was a span of 12 bases. Germline CDR1 is SGHRS and CDR2 is YFSETQ. The CDR3 runs 15 residues. In DNA, the CDR3 is TGCGCCAGCAGCTTGGCTGCGGGCCTTGCCTACGAGCAGTACTTC. Protein product: CASSLAAGLAYEQYF.